A single sample gave rise to the 4 T cell receptor beta chains below, sequenced in a study of cytomegalovirus exposure and HLA in healthy donors. It was with 60 Vbeta and 13 Jbeta primers that the PCR ran. Assay: immunoSEQ multiplex PCR; the TCRdb copy retains only in-frame clones and omits some. The profile covers around 200,000 clones, with 75% to 85% appearing a single time and under 0.75% taken by the ten largest. The sequencing sample was made of PBMCs. These receptors originate from a boy aged 5-17 years in good health and CMV-seronegative.

The chain carries TRBV4-1 and TRBJ2-7, with D tentatively TRBD1 (6 bases). This CDR3 is 13 amino acids long. Trimming removed 4 bases at V and 4 bases at J, with 11 bases between. In germline, CDR1 is MGHRA, CDR2 YSYEKL. The DNA for the CDR3 is TGCGCCAGCAGCCTTACAGGGTCGTACGAGCAGTACTTC. This codes for CASSLTGSYEQYF.

The chain uses TRBV11-3 and TRBJ1-1; TRBD1 matches 7 bases. CDR1 SGHNT and CDR2 YENEEA come from the germline V gene. V lost 5 bases, J lost 8 bases, and 2 bases stayed unmatched. The CDR3 sequence is 11 residues long. CDR3 sequence (DNA): TGTGCCAGCAGCGAGGACAGGGAAGCTTTCTTT. Protein sequence: CASSEDREAFF.

The chain employs TRBV5-1 and TRBJ1-6; 8 bases align to TRBD1. V was pared by 0 bases and J by 14 bases, with 16 bases of the junction left unmatched. The CDR3 extends over 17 amino acids. Germline values: CDR1 SGHRS, CDR2 YFSETQ. The CDR3 spells CASSLEGQATPRVALHF. CDR3 nucleotides: TGCGCCAGCAGCTTGGAGGGACAGGCGACCCCAAGGGTGGCCCTCCACTTT.

This chain links TRBV5-1 with TRBJ1-1, with 7 positions matching TRBD1. Germline V gives CDR1 SGHRS, CDR2 YFSETQ. V was pared by 0 bases and J by 4 bases, with 6 bases of the junction left unmatched. The CDR3 has 15 residues. CDR3 in amino acids: CASSLGSGGITEAFF. CDR3 coding DNA: TGCGCCAGCAGCTTGGGGTCAGGGGGTATCACTGAAGCTTTCTTT. Full variable domain (rest looked up from reference TRBV5-1 and TRBJ1-1): KAGVTQTPRYLIKTRGQQVTLSCSPISGHRSVSWYQQTPGQGLQFLFEYFSETQRNKGNFPGRFSGRQFSNSRSEMNVSTLELGDSALYLCASSLGSGGITEAFFGQGTRLTVV.